The 14 T cell receptor beta chains below were found in one sample sequenced in a study of T cell changes during pregnancy in multiple sclerosis. The protocol was immunoSEQ multiplex PCR, while the TCRdb copy is restricted to in-frame clones and leaves out a portion. Here the sample spans some 10,000 clones, roughly 84% being singletons. The input for sequencing was CD8+ T cells from peripheral blood mononuclear cells, taken after pregnancy. All receptors come from a female donor in good health, enrolled as a control in a pregnancy study.

The chain couples TRBV28 to TRBJ2-7; TRBD1 is a possible D gene (7 bases). Germline assignment: CDR1 MDHEN and CDR2 SYDVKM. The CDR3 covers 23 residues. Trimming shortened V by 3 bases and J by 3 bases, and 39 bases separated the two germline ends. CDR3 DNA sequence: TGTGCCAGCAGTTTGGCGTTAGGTATCCGCGGGTCCACACGGAGGGGGCACTACTACGAGCAGTACTTC. It yields the protein CASSLALGIRGSTRRGHYYEQYF.

This chain connects TRBV19 to TRBJ2-7, with 7 bases identical to TRBD1. Germline-derived CDR1 and CDR2 are LNHDA and SQIVND (reference sequence). With V trimmed by 2 bases and J by 7 bases, 8 bases remained unmatched. The CDR3 has 14 amino acids. CDR3 DNA: TGTGCCAGTAGTATATCAACAGGGGCGACAGAGCAGTACTTC. As protein: CASSISTGATEQYF. The variable domain in full, with the rest retrieved from reference TRBV19 and TRBJ2-7, is DGGITQSPKYLFRKEGQNVTLSCEQNLNHDAMYWYRQDPGQGLRLIYYSQIVNDFQKGDIAEGYSVSREKKESFPLTVTSAQKNPTAFYLCASSISTGATEQYFGPGTRLTVT.

This clone is judged large (0.1 to 1%). The rearrangement links TRBV27 to TRBJ1-1, with D tentatively TRBD1 (5 bases). V was trimmed by 5 bases and J by 0 bases, leaving 10 bases between them. The CDR3 has 14 residues. CDR1 and CDR2 from the germline V gene are MNHEY and SMNVEV (reference sequence). Here the CDR3 DNA reads TGTGCCAGCAGTCTAGACAGCATGAACACTGAAGCTTTCTTT. This gives the protein CASSLDSMNTEAFF.

This chain links TRBV5-5 with TRBJ2-7, with D possibly TRBD1 on 6 matching bases. Germline assignment: CDR1 SGHKS and CDR2 YYEKEE (reference sequence). V lost 4 bases, J lost 1 base, and 12 bases lay in between. CDR3 length: 14 residues. The CDR3 protein is CASSRQAPSYEQYF. DNA of the CDR3: TGTGCCAGCAGCCGACAGGCGCCTTCCTACGAGCAGTACTTC.

This chain uses TRBV27 with TRBJ2-3; TRBD2 matches 10 bases. The CDR3 spans 16 residues. The ends lost 7 bases at V and 2 bases at J; junction bases unmatched: 9. The germline V gene encodes CDR1 MNHEY and CDR2 SMNVEV (reference sequence). This chain's CDR3 is CASNARTSGITDTQYF. The CDR3, as DNA: TGTGCCAGCAACGCGAGGACTAGCGGAATCACAGATACGCAGTATTTT.

This clone showed up just a few times. CDR3 sequence: CAIRRTGPRGEQFF. CDR3 DNA: TGTGCCATCAGGCGGACAGGGCCCCGGGGTGAGCAGTTCTTC. The chain links TRBV10-3 to TRBJ2-1; TRBD1 aligns across 8 bases. The CDR3 consists of 14 residues. Germline trimming cut 6 bases from V and 9 bases from J; bases unmatched to any gene: 10. Looked up from germline, CDR1 is ENHRY and CDR2 is SYGVKD.

CDR3 nucleotide sequence: TGCGCCAGCAGCCAAGGGCCCCTCCTGAACACTGAAGCTTTCTTT. This encodes CASSQGPLLNTEAFF. The chain couples TRBV4-3 to TRBJ1-1; D remains unclear. Germline lookup yields CDR1 LGHNA and CDR2 YSLEER. The CDR3 runs to 15 residues. V gave up 1 base and J gave up 0 bases, with 9 bases separating them.

The chain couples TRBV27 to TRBJ2-2, with D possibly matching TRBD2 (6 bases). Germline V gene lookup returns CDR1 MNHEY and CDR2 SMNVEV (reference sequence). This CDR3 comprises 14 residues. The ends were cut back, 4 bases at V and 2 bases at J, with 8 bases in the middle. CDR3 amino acids: CASSSGTNTGELFF. CDR3 coding DNA: TGTGCCAGCAGTTCGGGGACTAACACCGGGGAGCTGTTTTTT.

V is TRBV9 and J is TRBJ2-1; possible D gene TRBD2, 5 bases. Germline V CDR1 and CDR2: SGDLS, YYNGEE. V gave up 3 bases and J gave up 2 bases, with 9 bases separating them. The CDR3 is 14 residues long. In nucleotides, the CDR3 is TGTGCCAGCAGCGCACTAGAAGCCTACAATGAGCAGTTCTTC. Protein sequence: CASSALEAYNEQFF. The complete variable domain, with remaining parts taken from reference TRBV9 and TRBJ2-1, reads DSGVTQTPKHLITATGQRVTLRCSPRSGDLSVYWYQQSLDQGLQFLIQYYNGEERAKGNILERFSAQQFPDLHSELNLSSLELGDSALYFCASSALEAYNEQFFGPGTRLTVL.

The V gene is TRBV5-4, the J gene TRBJ2-4; 7 nucleotides align to TRBD2. The germline V gene has CDR1 SGHNT and CDR2 YYREEE (reference sequence). CDR3 size: 17 residues. With V trimmed by 1 base and J by 8 bases, 15 bases remained unmatched. The CDR3 DNA sequence: TGTGCCAGCAGCTTGCTCGGGGGGTCCACATCGGTAGACATTCAGTACTTC. Translated: CASSLLGGSTSVDIQYF.

The rearrangement uses TRBV6-1 and TRBJ2-4; possibly TRBD1 for D (5 bases). The germline V and J ends were trimmed by 5 bases and 9 bases, with 11 bases remaining between them. Germline CDR1 MNHNS, CDR2 SASEGT. This CDR3 contains 12 residues. The CDR3 loop is CASSPGPRIQYF. The DNA for the CDR3 is TGTGCCAGCAGTCCAGGGCCGCGCATTCAGTACTTC.

This clone appeared a single time. The rearrangement uses TRBV2 and TRBJ2-1, with D perhaps TRBD2 (6 bases). The germline V and J ends were trimmed by 6 bases and 4 bases, with 10 bases remaining between them. This CDR3 spans 13 amino acids. The germline V gene has CDR1 SNHLY and CDR2 FYNNEI. The CDR3 nucleotides are TGTGCCAGCAGGGGACTCCAATACAATGAGCAGTTCTTC. Its protein is CASRGLQYNEQFF.

This clone was observed a handful of times. The chain carries TRBV7-9 and TRBJ2-7; 8 nucleotides agree with TRBD2. The CDR3 extends over 13 amino acids. With 8 bases clipped from V and 5 bases from J, the junction kept 8 bases outside the gene matches. The germline V gene has CDR1 SEHNR and CDR2 FQNEAQ (reference sequence). DNA of the CDR3: TGTGCCAGCGCCGGGACTAGTTCCCACGAGCAGTACTTC. Amino acids: CASAGTSSHEQYF.

The rearrangement uses TRBV28 and TRBJ2-5; the D gene is possibly TRBD1 (6 bases). Germline V gene lookup returns CDR1 MDHEN and CDR2 SYDVKM. V gave up 4 bases and J gave up 2 bases, with 11 bases separating them. The CDR3 is 14 residues long. CDR3 in amino acids: CASSSPGAQETQYF. The CDR3 DNA is TGTGCCAGCAGTTCTCCAGGGGCTCAAGAGACCCAGTACTTC.